These T cell receptor beta chains were read from a single sample in a study of response to subunit inactivated influenza vaccine. TCRdb itself ran the RT-PCR reads through MiXCR, one entry per CDR3 protein. The sample has roughly 700,000 distinct CDR3 sequences, approximately 13% seen once. Sequenced here: PBMCs from blood, sampled about 14 days before vaccination. The receptor source for this set is a man aged 45-65 years who received an inactivated influenza vaccine. Both conserved end residues are part of each CDR3. A D gene is named only where the DNA matches it firmly. Only part of the rows carry a size: once, few, many, or a class if the clone is expanded.

>TRBJ2-1|.|14|TRBV11-2|.
CASSWGRGGNEQFF
TGTGCCAGCAGCTGGGGGCGCGGTGGGAATGAGCAGTTCTTC
>TRBJ2-1|few|14|TRBV4-2|TRBD2
CASSQEGGTLGQFF
TGTGCCAGCAGCCAAGAGGGGGGGACCCTTGGACAGTTCTTC
>TRBJ2-1|.|14|TRBV18|TRBD2
CASSPASGNNEQFF
TGTGCCAGCTCACCAGCTAGCGGGAATAATGAGCAGTTCTTC
>TRBJ2-5|.|18|TRBV5-4|TRBD1
CASSFFFSKDRGVETQYF
TGTGCCAGCAGCTTCTTTTTCTCCAAGGACAGGGGTGTGGAGACCCAGTACTTC
>TRBJ1-1|many|14|TRBV6-5|.
CASSYSRINTEAFF
TGTGCCAGCAGTTACTCGAGGATAAACACTGAAGCTTTCTTT
>TRBJ2-1|few|14|TRBV20-1|.
CSAGTRGHYNEQFF
TGCAGTGCTGGAACCAGGGGACACTACAATGAGCAGTTCTTC
>TRBJ2-7|.|14|TRBV20-1|TRBD1
CSAISGQGSYEQYF
TGCAGTGCTATTTCGGGACAGGGGTCCTACGAGCAGTACTTC
>TRBJ2-1|.|11|TRBV7-9|.
CASSPPGPQFF
TGTGCCAGCAGCCCCCCGGGACCGCAATTCTTC
>TRBJ2-3|many|13|TRBV12-3/TRBV12-4|.
CASSLASTDTQYF
TGTGCCAGCAGTTTAGCCAGCACAGATACGCAGTATTTT
>TRBJ2-5|many|12|TRBV20-1|.
CSATTGRETQYF
TGCAGTGCCACCACAGGGAGAGAGACCCAGTACTTC
>TRBJ1-2|.|14|TRBV7-9|TRBD1
CASSPVEGAGGYTF
TGTGCCAGCAGCCCAGTGGAGGGGGCTGGTGGCTACACCTTC
>TRBJ2-3|few|15|TRBV12-3/TRBV12-4|.
CASSLMGQDTDTQYF
TGTGCCAGCAGTTTGATGGGACAAGACACAGATACGCAGTATTTT
>TRBJ2-5|.|12|TRBV11-2|.
CASAGGLETQYF
TGTGCCAGCGCCGGGGGTTTGGAGACCCAGTACTTC
>TRBJ2-7|few|14|TRBV6-1|.
CASSRRGYGGEQYF
TGTGCCAGCAGCCGGCGAGGGTACGGGGGCGAGCAGTACTTC
>TRBJ2-1|few|15|TRBV20-1|.
CSARLDSRSSNEQFF
TGCAGTGCTAGACTAGACAGCAGATCCTCCAATGAGCAGTTCTTC
>TRBJ1-6|many|20|TRBV30|.
CAWSPRWAGRSSSYNSPLHF
TGTGCCTGGAGTCCAAGGTGGGCAGGCCGATCGAGCTCCTATAATTCACCCCTCCACTTT
>TRBJ2-2|many|16|TRBV7-2|.
CASSLVLGGNTGELFF
TGTGCCAGCAGCTTAGTTCTCGGCGGTAACACCGGGGAGCTGTTTTTT
>TRBJ2-2|many|15|TRBV18|TRBD2
CASSPPSGVTGELFF
TGTGCCAGCTCACCACCTAGCGGGGTCACCGGGGAGCTGTTTTTT
>TRBJ2-2|few|16|TRBV5-1|TRBD1
CASSLSTGGVTGELFF
TGCGCCAGCAGCTTATCAACAGGGGGAGTCACCGGGGAGCTGTTTTTT
>TRBJ2-7|.|12|TRBV20-1|TRBD1
CSGTRGTGEQYF
TGCAGTGGAACGAGGGGGACAGGCGAGCAGTACTTC
>TRBJ2-5|.|14|TRBV20-1|TRBD1
CSAIPGQTQETQYF
TGCAGTGCTATCCCGGGACAGACACAAGAGACCCAGTACTTC
>TRBJ2-5|.|13|TRBV10-1|.
CASSGVTGKTQYF
TGCGCCAGCAGTGGGGTAACAGGGAAGACCCAGTACTTC
>TRBJ2-1|few|16|TRBV4-3|.
CASSQDWRQMNNEQFF
TGCGCCAGCAGCCAAGATTGGAGACAGATGAACAATGAGCAGTTCTTC
>TRBJ2-5|few|11|TRBV29-1|.
CSVDTPGTQYF
TGCAGCGTTGACACCCCCGGGACCCAGTACTTC
>TRBJ2-5|few|13|TRBV24-1|.
CATSDYGQETQYF
TGTGCCACCAGTGATTATGGGCAAGAGACCCAGTACTTC